This T cell receptor (beta chain) was documented in a study of cytomegalovirus exposure and HLA in healthy donors (dated by TCRdb to the late 2010s). Turning to the overall study: According to an earlier analysis of 587 of the donors, some 180 million T cells yielded 117 million unique TCR beta sequences and about 300 Gb of sequence data. High-throughput TCR immunosequencing, statistical association of individual TCRs with disease status, and machine learning were combined to predict cytomegalovirus infection status. Donor age, sex, ethnicity and CMV serostatus were compiled together with the repertoire data. In an earlier analysis of a few hundred of the donors, high-throughput TCR beta sequencing was used to judge whether each TCR beta V gene segment behaved as functional or pseudogenic. All discovery cohort repertoires had been generated using a single sequencing platform. The later analysis used no new phenotypic data to find candidate immune exposures, relying instead on TCR beta sequences and their occurrence across donors. Roughly 300 gigabases of sequencing data and 70 million to 100 million unique TCR sequences were included in an early release covering about 620 HLA-typed donors. The study aimed to test whether cataloging public T cell receptors could reveal signatures of past pathogen exposure. To study patterns of TCR occurrence, a later analysis re-analyzed previously published TCR beta repertoires from under 750 donors and added high-resolution HLA genotyping. The number of donors typed differed by locus, with about 629-630 for A, B, C, DRB1 and DQB1, over 500 for DQA1, 600 to 610 for DPA1, and approximately 470 for DPB1. Genome-wide SNP genotypes for about 65% of the roughly 670 donors were used in a later genetic analysis, which treated that subset as a discovery cohort. In addition to the first cohort of about 650 subjects, a separate validation cohort of 130 or so different subjects was used. Using immunosequencing, the study profiled T cell repertoires from around 680 subjects and related those repertoires to cytomegalovirus serostatus. Because of strong linkage in the cohort, four or five DR-DQ haplotypes were treated as single units for association and clustering. The genetic ancestry cluster associated with self-reported Caucasian donors included 80% to 90% of the approximately 410 genotyped donors. Among over 350 genotyped donors of the cohort, an average of around 240,000 unique TCR beta nucleotide sequences were sequenced per donor, around a sixth of them non-productive. HLA typing covered class I and class II loci at four-digit resolution.

Library construction relied on the immunoSEQ multiplex PCR assay. The multiplex PCR relied on a mix of 60 forward primers for TCR Vbeta segments and 13 reverse primers for TCR Jbeta segments. A multiplex PCR assay on genomic DNA amplified the CDR3 region of rearranged TCR beta genes. Amplified TCR beta libraries were sequenced as 87-base-pair reads on the Illumina HiSeq System. The paper's processing steps were these. In a later analysis, about 80 million unique TCR beta chains were counted across the approximately 640 repertoires, and some 10 million of these chains were shared by at least two donors. Raw reads were error-corrected and collapsed into unique sequences by a nearest-neighbor algorithm in which closely related sequences were merged to remove PCR and sequencing errors. Alignment of CDR3 sequences to IMGT reference sequences was used to assign V, D and J gene segments. For a sequence to be retained, at least a six-nucleotide match to both a V gene segment and a J gene segment was required. Rearrangements were called productive when the CDR3 lacked stop codons and stayed in frame with V and J; all others were non-productive. CDR3 was defined according to IMGT convention as the region running from the second conserved V-encoded cysteine to the conserved J-encoded phenylalanine. Sequences without an unambiguous match to a single V gene segment were excluded from the earlier analysis of several hundred of the donors. In an earlier analysis of some 590 of the donors, V segments were called functional above 56.7% productive rearrangements and were called segregating when the between-donor standard deviation exceeded 5%. To diagnose cytomegalovirus status from the catalog of TCR beta chain sequences, a statistical classification framework was built. V and J gene assignment, in a later analysis, came from comparing TCR nucleotide sequences with IMGT/GENE-DB human TR gene sequences. A later analysis assigned CDR3 sequences and most-parsimonious VDJ recombination scenarios with the TCRdist pipeline. A later analysis defined each TCR beta chain by its CDR3 amino acid sequence plus V-gene family, and excluded reads lacking a unique V-gene family. As a way to deal with suspected cross-contamination and a sequencing artifact, a later analysis dropped 450 to 700 nucleotide sequences that were highly shared and had low generation probability. In a later analysis, a clonal expansion index for each public chain was calculated from normalized within-repertoire ranks of inferred template counts. In a later analysis, generation probabilities were computed with a VDJ recombination model fitted to out-of-frame rearrangements, and the resulting probabilities were checked against IGoR. A later analysis scored TCR-TCR, TCR-HLA and TCR-CMV co-occurrence with hypergeometric tests, applying a repertoire-size bias correction to TCR pairs. In a later analysis, false discovery rates were estimated by permuting HLA or CMV assignments 20 times. In a later analysis, co-occurring TCRs were grouped with DBSCAN, and TCRdist sequence similarity was added when clustering was performed within HLA-allele-positive subsets. Repertoires with fewer than 30,000 or more than 120,000 public chains were left out of co-occurrence clustering, as were five repertoires with anomalous nucleotide sharing. In TCRdb, the immuneACCESS table is reduced to in-frame sequences with V and J assigned. These tables do not hold every clone; where another copy was compared, an unresolved V gene accounts for under half, and the others remain unexplained. That table furnishes V, J and clone size, whereas the DNA furnished D and trimming. For this sample there are approximately 110,000 clones; roughly 74% appear just once. 4.2% of the sample rests with the top ten.

The research as a whole found: Because HLA typing was unavailable for some donors at each locus, only the typed subset was used in association tests. In an earlier analysis of approximately 590 of the donors, most TCR beta V segments appeared in productive rearrangements about 87% or about 30% of the time, broadly matching IMGT annotations. In a later analysis, TCR association rates were found to vary across HLA loci, with the most associated TCRs seen for DRB1 alleles and the fewest for HLA-C alleles. In a later genetic analysis, a missense DCLRE1C variant was associated with V-gene and J-gene trimming of TCR beta chains, and the association was replicated in an independent cohort. The 87-base-pair reads could not distinguish some IMGT-functional V segments, including TRBV6-2 and TRBV6-3, so those segments were excluded. A total of 150 or so TCR beta chains were listed by the study as associated with cytomegalovirus. In a later analysis, HLA-associated TCR beta chains showed more clonal expansion and lower generation probabilities than non-associated chains that were equally common. Several of the top co-occurrence clusters appeared to be linked to parvovirus B19, influenza, CMV and Epstein-Barr virus, according to a later analysis. It was suggested by the authors that the approach could potentially be generalized to other disease states and immunological phenotypes. In a later genetic analysis, fewer N-insertions in productive TCRs were reported among donors in an Asian-associated ancestry cluster than the roughly 710-donor mean. Three of the identified cytomegalovirus-associated TCR beta chains were confirmed in vitro to be specific for cytomegalovirus antigens. When HLA alleles, especially DR and DQ, strongly co-occurred, attributing TCR associations to individual alleles was difficult. A further reported finding was that TCR beta sequences accurately predicted the HLA-A and HLA-B alleles for most subjects in the first cohort. A cluster of highly shared sequence variants was judged likely to represent a technical artifact of the sequencing pipeline. Linkage disequilibrium might explain the correlated functional status among segregating V segments, but an unknown experimental factor could not be excluded. Immune exposure information for the cohort was limited to CMV serostatus. At a false discovery rate of 0.05, a later analysis linked approximately 18,000 TCR beta sequences to specific HLA alleles. Only TCR beta chains were sequenced in this cohort, and the absence of alpha or paired-chain data limited detectable features. In both the original and validation cohorts, the classifier was reported to diagnose cytomegalovirus status with high specificity and sensitivity. The presence/absence analyses assumed that sequencing depth was roughly uniform across donors, and that assumption may not be true. Across donors, most TCR sequences were observed very rarely, whereas some public TCRs were present in many individuals. Most CMV-associated TCR beta chains appeared to be HLA-restricted in a later analysis, and the HLA associations seemed to be driven largely by CMV exposure. Because counts were too low, about 18 rarely observed V segments, including chromosome 9 orphons, were excluded from the earlier analysis of about 500 of the donors.

Inclusive of the bounding cysteine and phenylalanine, the CDR3 is 14 residues long. Only CDR3 DNA is held: 42 bases, read in frame from base 1. Per the germline V gene, SNHLY is the CDR1 and FYNNEI is the CDR2. After removal of 7 bases from V and 2 bases from J, the junction retains 5 bases not matched to a gene. Turning to this clone: Its antigen is not yet known. There are no base qualities to consult, and no much larger clone falls within one base.

In total, roughly 670 healthy bone marrow donors made up the cohort. At the time of sampling, all cohort members were nominally healthy, though unrecorded immune exposures were likely present. The donor tested CMV seropositive and was one of the 289 seropositive cohort members. Every donor gave a peripheral blood sample, and the peripheral blood mononuclear cells from that sample were used for TCR beta sequencing. Genomic DNA extraction from the blood cell samples was performed with the Qiagen DNeasy Blood Extraction Kit. The sequence is built from TRBV2 and TRBJ2-7; the central 10 bases match TRBD2. The sample comprised PBMCs. The source of this sequence is a woman between 45 and 65 years old in good health and CMV-seropositive. The CDR3 protein sequence reads: CASTLAGAAYEQYF. The nucleotides are TGTGCCAGCACGCTAGCGGGGGCGGCCTACGAGCAGTACTTC.